A selection of T cell receptor beta chains follows, all from one sample in a study of shared clonotypes between healthy human individuals. Assay: immunoSEQ multiplex PCR; the TCRdb copy retains only in-frame clones and omits some. The sample has 950,000 to 1,100,000 clones, under 80% seen once. Sequenced input: memory CD4+ T cells sorted from blood. These TCRs come from a man aged 18 to 29 in good health. CDR3s include the opening cysteine and the closing phenylalanine or tryptophan. A D gene is named only where the DNA matches it firmly. A row's size may be missing; if present it is once, few, many or a size class.

CDR3aa,CDR3nt,j_gene,d_gene,v_gene,abundance
CASSLGQYYEQYF,TGTGCTAGCAGCTTAGGGCAGTACTACGAGCAGTACTTC,TRBJ2-7,NA,TRBV7-7,once
CASSLSTDTQYF,TGTGCCAGCAGCCTCTCCACAGATACGCAGTATTTT,TRBJ2-3,NA,TRBV7-8,NA
CASSNFEGAGEQYF,TGTGCCAGCAGTAACTTCGAGGGGGCAGGGGAGCAGTACTTC,TRBJ2-7,TRBD1,TRBV2,NA
CASRRQLGTGRFTEAFF,TGTGCCAGCAGACGACAGCTCGGGACAGGGAGGTTCACTGAAGCTTTCTTT,TRBJ1-1,TRBD1,TRBV11-2,NA
CAWTPDRGREKLFF,TGTGCCTGGACCCCGGACAGGGGTAGGGAAAAACTGTTTTTT,TRBJ1-4,TRBD1,TRBV30,NA
CASSSGGLQETQYF,TGTGCCAGCAGCTCTGGGGGTTTACAAGAGACCCAGTACTTC,TRBJ2-5,NA,TRBV11-2,few
CSVDTSGKGRSTEAFF,TGCAGCGTTGACACGTCCGGGAAGGGGAGGAGCACTGAAGCTTTCTTT,TRBJ1-1,NA,TRBV29-1,few
CASSPGTALGDTQYF,TGTGCCAGCTCACCTGGGACAGCACTGGGGGATACGCAGTATTTT,TRBJ2-3,TRBD1,TRBV18,NA
CASSKGPGAEAFF,TGCGCCAGCAGCAAGGGGCCAGGCGCTGAAGCTTTCTTT,TRBJ1-1,NA,TRBV5-1,NA
CASNQDSHNSPLHF,TGTGCCAGTAATCAGGACAGCCATAATTCACCCCTCCACTTT,TRBJ1-6,NA,TRBV2,few
CASSLKRGGPQETQYF,TGTGCCAGCAGCTTAAAGCGGGGGGGCCCCCAAGAGACCCAGTACTTC,TRBJ2-5,TRBD2,TRBV7-6,few
CASRDYEQYF,TGCGCCAGCAGAGACTACGAGCAGTACTTC,TRBJ2-7,NA,TRBV10-2,NA
CASSPDRVYTDTQYF,TGTGCCAGCAGCCCGGACAGGGTATACACAGATACGCAGTATTTT,TRBJ2-3,TRBD1,TRBV7-2,NA
CASSPTSGGSRSTDTQYF,TGTGCCAGCAGCCCTACTAGCGGGGGGAGTCGGAGCACAGATACGCAGTATTTT,TRBJ2-3,TRBD2,TRBV5-4,NA
CASSLNSLQTQYF,TGTGCCAGCAGCTTAAACTCCCTGCAGACCCAGTACTTC,TRBJ2-5,NA,TRBV11-3,NA
CASSRTGWTGNTIYF,TGTGCCAGCAGCCGGACAGGGTGGACTGGAAACACCATATATTTT,TRBJ1-3,TRBD1,TRBV5-6,once
CASSRFTPRGYTF,TGTGCCAGCAGCAGGTTTACTCCTCGCGGCTACACCTTC,TRBJ1-2,NA,TRBV5-6,NA
CASSLGGHSYEQYF,TGCGCCAGCAGCTTGGGTGGACATAGCTACGAGCAGTACTTC,TRBJ2-7,NA,TRBV5-1,once
CASSFLLTGTAGYTF,TGTGCCAGCAGTTTTTTACTAACCGGGACAGCCGGCTACACCTTC,TRBJ1-2,TRBD1,TRBV27,many
CASRSPPGTARGNTEAFF,TGTGCCAGTAGATCCCCCCCCGGGACAGCTCGAGGAAACACTGAAGCTTTCTTT,TRBJ1-1,TRBD1,TRBV19,many
CASSPGLAGSEQYF,TGTGCCAGCAGCCCCGGACTAGCGGGGTCCGAGCAGTACTTC,TRBJ2-7,TRBD2,TRBV28,NA
CASSLYRDPTIYEQYF,TGTGCCAGCAGCTTATATAGGGACCCAACGATATACGAGCAGTACTTC,TRBJ2-7,NA,TRBV11-2,NA
CASSQTLQETQYF,TGTGCCAGCTCTCAGACACTACAAGAGACCCAGTACTTC,TRBJ2-5,NA,TRBV18,NA
CASSLAQITNTEAFF,TGTGCCAGCAGCTTAGCCCAGATAACGAACACTGAAGCTTTCTTT,TRBJ1-1,NA,TRBV11-2,NA
CASSPLGAQRANYGYTF,TGTGCCAGCTCACCGCTTGGGGCCCAGAGGGCAAACTATGGCTACACCTTC,TRBJ1-2,NA,TRBV18,once
CAIGVVSGGRTDTQYF,TGTGCCATCGGGGTGGTGAGCGGGGGCCGCACAGATACGCAGTATTTT,TRBJ2-3,TRBD2,TRBV10-3,NA
CASSVAGGHPKDTQYF,TGTGCCAGCAGCGTGGCGGGGGGCCACCCAAAGGATACGCAGTATTTT,TRBJ2-3,TRBD2,TRBV9,NA
CASSEQGPSYNEQFF,TGTGCCAGCAGTGAGCAGGGCCCGTCCTACAATGAGCAGTTCTTC,TRBJ2-1,NA,TRBV6-1,NA
CAWSVSFRVMNTEAFF,TGTGCCTGGAGTGTAAGTTTTAGGGTAATGAACACTGAAGCTTTCTTT,TRBJ1-1,NA,TRBV30,few
CASSLEGVNSPLHF,TGCGCCAGCAGCTTGGAAGGGGTGAATTCACCCCTCCACTTT,TRBJ1-6,NA,TRBV5-1,NA
CASSPQGGADTQYF,TGTGCCAGCTCACCCCAGGGGGGCGCAGATACGCAGTATTTT,TRBJ2-3,NA,TRBV18,once
CASRRETGSYEQYF,TGTGCCAGCAGGAGGGAGACTGGATCCTACGAGCAGTACTTC,TRBJ2-7,NA,TRBV2,few
CASSFDSGSYNEQFF,TGCGCCAGCAGCTTCGATAGCGGGAGCTACAATGAGCAGTTCTTC,TRBJ2-1,TRBD2,TRBV5-1,NA
CASSPARLAGAGEQYF,TGCGCCAGCAGTCCGGCCAGACTAGCGGGTGCCGGCGAGCAGTACTTC,TRBJ2-7,TRBD2,TRBV5-1,NA
CASSYGDRKNTEAFF,TGTGCCAGCAGTTACGGGGACAGGAAGAACACTGAAGCTTTCTTT,TRBJ1-1,TRBD1,TRBV6-5,few
CASSGQIGTEAFF,TGCGCCAGCAGCGGGCAAATCGGGACTGAAGCTTTCTTT,TRBJ1-1,NA,TRBV5-1,NA
CASSYVETAEAFF,TGTGCCAGCAGTTACGTAGAGACAGCTGAAGCTTTCTTT,TRBJ1-1,NA,TRBV6-6,NA
CASSQVEYTQYF,TGCGCCAGCAGCCAAGTTGAATATACGCAGTATTTT,TRBJ2-3,NA,TRBV4-1,NA
CASSLEVAGNQPQHF,TGTGCCAGCAGCTTGGAGGTTGCGGGCAATCAGCCCCAGCATTTT,TRBJ1-5,NA,TRBV28,NA
CASSDSAGEYGYTF,TGTGCCAGCAGTGATTCGGCAGGGGAGTATGGCTACACCTTC,TRBJ1-2,NA,TRBV2,NA
CASSARDPVLTGSGELFF,TGTGCCAGCAGCGCAAGGGACCCGGTCTTAACGGGGTCCGGGGAGCTGTTTTTT,TRBJ2-2,NA,TRBV9,NA
CAISESGQGAGGNTIYF,TGTGCCATCAGTGAGTCAGGACAGGGCGCGGGAGGAAACACCATATATTTT,TRBJ1-3,TRBD1,TRBV10-3,NA
CASSGQAGNQPQHF,TGTGCCAGTAGTGGACAGGCGGGTAATCAGCCCCAGCATTTT,TRBJ1-5,TRBD1,TRBV19,NA
CASSLGLSFDAEAFF,TGTGCCAGCAGCTTAGGCCTCTCTTTTGACGCTGAAGCTTTCTTT,TRBJ1-1,NA,TRBV7-9,NA
CASSQRTEMNTEAFF,TGTGCCAGCTCACAACGGACAGAGATGAACACTGAAGCTTTCTTT,TRBJ1-1,NA,TRBV18,NA
CAIRPAGGDQETQYF,TGTGCCATCAGACCGGCAGGTGGAGACCAAGAGACCCAGTACTTC,TRBJ2-5,NA,TRBV10-3,NA
CATRDLGTYEQYF,TGTGCAACCAGGGACCTCGGGACCTACGAGCAGTACTTC,TRBJ2-7,NA,TRBV6-5,NA
CASSFRDQPQHF,TGTGCCAGCAGTTTCAGGGATCAGCCCCAGCATTTT,TRBJ1-5,NA,TRBV27,NA
CASKASVNSNQPQHF,TGTGCCAGCAAGGCCTCGGTAAATAGCAATCAGCCCCAGCATTTT,TRBJ1-5,NA,TRBV2,NA
CATFKTGLNTEAFF,TGTGCCACCTTCAAGACAGGGCTGAACACTGAAGCTTTCTTT,TRBJ1-1,TRBD1,TRBV6-1,NA